This T cell receptor beta chain derives from a study of OX40 agonist ivuxolimab in advanced cancers. CDR3 size: 13 residues. Germline V lookup: CDR1 SGDLS, CDR2 YYNGEE. V lost 1 base and J 9 bases, leaving 13 bases between the germline ends. The assay was immunoSEQ multiplex PCR, and TCRdb's table has in-frame clones only and misses some. The sample lists approximately 100,000 clones; 90% were seen once. The material sequenced was CD4+ or CD8+ T cells sorted from blood, taken in a trial of the OX40 agonist ivuxolimab. This receptor was obtained from an adult with an advanced solid tumor such as melanoma, head and neck, liver or kidney cancer. The rearrangement joins TRBV9 to TRBJ1-1; D may be TRBD1 (5 bases). This CDR3 is CASSVSLEGQAFF. Here the CDR3 DNA reads TGTGCCAGCAGCGTATCCCTGGAGGGGCAAGCTTTCTTT.